This T cell receptor (beta chain) was captured in a study of monozygotic twins with inflammatory bowel disease. Overall study findings and caveats: IBD patients displayed reduced TCRbeta diversity (inverse Simpson) when set against healthy co-twins. Especially with disease activity, IBD patients had fewer clonotypes in common with others than healthy twins did.

The template-switching step introduced UMIs that carried a 6-nucleotide sample barcode. From the 5' RACE reads, TCRdb lists one entry per CDR3 protein and no DNA. The table counts 300,000 to 400,000 distinct CDR3 sequences; roughly 2.6% lies in the top ten. This CDR3 has 14 residues. In germline, CDR1 is DFQATT, CDR2 SNEGSKA (reference sequence). For this clonotype: Its antigen is as yet unknown.

With no T cell sorting beforehand, total RNA was isolated from whole blood. The specimen sequenced was blood. The J gene is TRBJ2-7, the V gene TRBV20-1; TCRdb selects TRBD1, and the lack of DNA leaves this call unchecked. The source is a human donor with ulcerative colitis or Crohn's disease, or a healthy co-twin of an affected twin (not recorded which). This CDR3 is CSANPSRRDHEQYF.